Following are 11 T cell receptor beta chains from one sample sequenced in a study of PD-L1 blockade in urothelial cancer. Time point meaning: pretreatment peripheral blood. This table comes from immunoSEQ multiplex PCR, and its TCRdb copy is limited to in-frame clones, with some not included. The sample lists 60,000 or so clones; 85% were seen once. The sample was PBMCs, taken around atezolizumab (anti-PD-L1) treatment. All receptors derive from a man between 70 and 80 years old with urothelial cancer.

V is TRBV7-3 and J is TRBJ2-3; D is undetermined. Germline CDR1 and CDR2: SGHTA and FQGTGA. This CDR3 comprises 15 residues. V gave up 2 bases and J gave up 0 bases, with 9 bases separating them. CDR3 amino acids: CASSLGGVSTDTQYF. The CDR3 bases are TGTGCCAGCAGCTTAGGCGGAGTTAGCACAGATACGCAGTATTTT.

The rearrangement uses TRBV19 and TRBJ2-2, with 10 bases matching TRBD2. The junction had 2 bases not matched to a gene; V was cut back by 6 bases and J by 1 base. The germline gives CDR1 LNHDA, CDR2 SQIVND (reference sequence). This CDR3 is built from 15 residues. CDR3 sequence (DNA): TGTGCCAGTAGAGTAGCGGGAGGGAACACCGGGGAGCTGTTTTTT. Protein sequence: CASRVAGGNTGELFF.

The gene calls are TRBV5-1 and TRBJ2-7, with TRBD2 matching over 12 bases. The junction had 1 base not matched to a gene; V was cut back by 3 bases and J by 3 bases. The CDR3 has 14 residues. Per germline, CDR1 SGHRS and CDR2 YFSETQ. The CDR3 nucleotides are TGCGCCAGCAGCTCGACTAGCGGGGGCTACGAGCAGTACTTC. It translates to CASSSTSGGYEQYF.

The gene calls are TRBV19 and TRBJ2-7, with 8 nucleotides matching TRBD2. After removal of 2 bases from V and 2 bases from J, the junction contained 17 bases not matched to a gene. This CDR3 spans 19 amino acids. CDR1 and CDR2 (germline): LNHDA, SQIVND (reference sequence). CDR3 residues: CASSISVGGGTAVPYEQYF. As DNA, the CDR3 is TGTGCCAGTAGTATAAGTGTCGGCGGGGGGACTGCTGTACCCTACGAGCAGTACTTC. Drawing the rest from reference TRBV19 and TRBJ2-7, the complete variable domain is DGGITQSPKYLFRKEGQNVTLSCEQNLNHDAMYWYRQDPGQGLRLIYYSQIVNDFQKGDIAEGYSVSREKKESFPLTVTSAQKNPTAFYLCASSISVGGGTAVPYEQYFGPGTRLTVT.

The genes are TRBV19 and TRBJ2-2; TRBD2 aligns across 10 bases. The CDR3 consists of 17 residues. Per the germline V gene, CDR1 is LNHDA and CDR2 is SQIVND (reference sequence). V trimming: 5 bases; J trimming: 6 bases; junction bases outside the gene matches: 12. CDR3 region: CASSPRPGTSVAGELFF. The DNA for the CDR3 is TGTGCCAGTAGTCCCCGTCCCGGGACTAGCGTAGCCGGGGAGCTGTTTTTT.

This clone was counted only a few times. The chain combines TRBV4-1 with TRBJ1-4; D ambiguous. CDR1 MGHRA and CDR2 YSYEKL come from the germline V gene. Trimming removed 4 bases at V and 7 bases at J, with 16 bases between. CDR3 length: 15 amino acids. DNA for the CDR3: TGCGCCAGCAGCCGTCTCGGACTTGGTAGTGAAAAACTGTTTTTT. Its translation is CASSRLGLGSEKLFF.

The V gene is TRBV18, the J gene TRBJ2-7; maybe TRBD2 (6 bases). This CDR3 is built from 15 residues. From germline, CDR1 is KGHSH and CDR2 LQKENI. The germline V and J ends were trimmed by 3 bases and 2 bases, with 14 bases remaining between them. As DNA, the CDR3 is TGTGCCAGCTCACCGCTGGCAGGCGGGGCCTACGAGCAGTACTTC. This sequence encodes CASSPLAGGAYEQYF.

The chain links TRBV28 to TRBJ2-7; 9 nucleotides agree with TRBD1. The germline gives CDR1 MDHEN, CDR2 SYDVKM. This CDR3 is built from 15 residues. J lost 4 bases, V lost 5 bases, and 9 bases had no gene match. DNA of the CDR3: TGTGCCAGCAGTCCAGCCGGGACAGGGACTTACGAGCAGTACTTC. This codes for CASSPAGTGTYEQYF.

A word on this clone: At one end, the junction sequence differs from germline, possibly due to a read error. V and J are TRBV29-1 and TRBJ2-7; TRBD1 matches 8 bases. Germline CDR1 SQVTM, CDR2 ANQGSEA. This CDR3 has 14 amino acids. The CDR3 sequence: CSVAPQGASSEQYF. The DNA for the CDR3 is TGCAGCGTTGCCCCGCAGGGGGCGTCCTCCGAGCAGTACTTC.

The rearrangement joins TRBV2 to TRBJ1-3; D is uncertain. The CDR3 is made up of 13 amino acids. V lost 8 bases to trimming and J lost 4 bases, with 12 bases between them. The germline V gene encodes CDR1 SNHLY and CDR2 FYNNEI. CDR3 loop: CASAAGFGNTIYF. Here the CDR3 DNA reads TGTGCCAGCGCCGCGGGGTTCGGAAACACCATATATTTT. Complete variable domain (other parts from reference TRBV2 and TRBJ1-3): EPEVTQTPSHQVTQMGQEVILRCVPISNHLYFYWYRQILGQKVEFLVSFYNNEISEKSEIFDDQFSVERPDGSNFTLKIRSTKLEDSAMYFCASAAGFGNTIYFGEGSWLTVV.

This chain joins TRBV15 and TRBJ2-1, with 7 bases that match TRBD2. Losses at the gene ends were 4 bases for V and 8 bases for J; bases not matched to a gene: 8. Germline V gives CDR1 LNHNV, CDR2 YYDKDF (reference sequence). This CDR3 contains 14 residues. This chain's CDR3 is CATSNRAGADEQFF. Written as DNA, the CDR3 is TGTGCCACCAGCAATCGGGCGGGAGCAGATGAGCAGTTCTTC.